This T cell receptor beta chain was obtained from a study of pediatric ulcerative colitis. The CDR3 runs to 14 residues. V was cut by 4 bases and J by 4 bases, with 14 bases left in between. The germline gives CDR1 SGHDT, CDR2 YYEEEE. The study, taken as a whole, reports: Rectal pinch biopsies may include blood-derived T cells.

Repertoires were generated with immunoSEQ multiplex PCR, while TCRdb's copy carries only in-frame clones and drops some. The sample holds 20,000 to 25,000 clones; approximately 71% are singletons and the top ten take 7.8%. With regard to this clone: Its antigen is undetermined.

The rectum was sampled with one to two pinch biopsies at colonoscopy. The sequenced sample was gut tissue. This clonotype was obtained from a boy aged 5-17 years with severe ulcerative colitis. The gene calls are TRBV5-6 and TRBJ1-2, with a tentative D call TRBD1 (5 bases). In DNA form, the CDR3 reads TGTGCCAGCAGCATAGAACAGGCCCCCTATGGCTACACCTTC. Translated, it gives CASSIEQAPYGYTF.